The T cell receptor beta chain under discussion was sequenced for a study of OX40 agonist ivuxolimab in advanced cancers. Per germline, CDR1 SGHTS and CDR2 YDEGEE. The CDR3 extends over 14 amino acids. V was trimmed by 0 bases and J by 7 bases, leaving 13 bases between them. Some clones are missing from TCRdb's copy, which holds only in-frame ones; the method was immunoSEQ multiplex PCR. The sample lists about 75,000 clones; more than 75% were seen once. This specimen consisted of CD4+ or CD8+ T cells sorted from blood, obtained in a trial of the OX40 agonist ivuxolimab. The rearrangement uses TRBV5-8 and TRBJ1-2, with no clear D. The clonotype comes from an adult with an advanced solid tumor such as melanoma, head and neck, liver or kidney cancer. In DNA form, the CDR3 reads TGTGCCAGCAGCTTGGCGCCGGGGTTGCGTGGCTACACCTTC. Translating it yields CASSLAPGLRGYTF.